A single sample gave rise to the 20 T cell receptor beta chains below, sequenced in a study of blood T cell repertoires in COVID-19. The repertoire was sequenced with immunoSEQ multiplex PCR; TCRdb's copy has only in-frame clones and lacks some. The sample has some 290,000 clones, less than 85% seen once. Input material: peripheral blood. These receptors originate from a man between 60 and 75 years old who had recovered from COVID-19.

The V and J genes are TRBV7-8 and TRBJ2-5; 9 bases are a match to TRBD1. The length of the CDR3 is 17 residues. CDR1 SGHVS and CDR2 FQNEAQ come from the germline V gene. Trimming at V came to 5 bases and at J to 1 base, leaving 11 bases not matched to a gene. The chain's CDR3 is CASSRTGAGTSQETQYF. In DNA, the CDR3 is TGTGCCAGCAGCCGGACAGGGGCCGGAACCTCCCAAGAGACCCAGTACTTC.

V is TRBV29-1 and J is TRBJ1-1, with D uncertain. The CDR3 sequence is 13 residues long. The germline V gene has CDR1 SQVTM and CDR2 ANQGSEA. Trimming left V 3 bases short and J 8 bases short, with 16 bases between. The CDR3 region is CSVDPATFGEAFF. CDR3 sequence (DNA): TGCAGCGTTGATCCCGCAACCTTTGGCGAAGCTTTCTTT. Using reference TRBV29-1 and TRBJ1-1 for the parts outside the CDR3, the full variable domain is SAVISQKPSRDICQRGTSLTIQCQVDSQVTMMFWYRQQPGQSLTLIATANQGSEATYESGFVIDKFPISRPNLTFSTLTVSNMSPEDSSIYLCSVDPATFGEAFFGQGTRLTVV.

The chain is built from TRBV4-1 and TRBJ2-2; D may be TRBD2 (5 bases). Germline CDR1 reads MGHRA; CDR2 reads YSYEKL. V lost 4 bases and J lost 1, with 13 bases in between. The CDR3 runs 16 residues. This CDR3 is CASSPQRSLNTGELFF. The CDR3 region has the DNA TGCGCCAGCAGCCCGCAGCGGAGCTTGAACACCGGGGAGCTGTTTTTT.

This clone was observed once. J is TRBJ2-1 and V is TRBV4-1; 11 bases line up with TRBD2. With 4 bases clipped from V and 5 bases from J, the junction kept 7 bases outside the gene matches. CDR1 is MGHRA and CDR2 is YSYEKL in the germline V gene. The CDR3 totals 16 residues. The CDR3 bases are TGCGCCAGCAGCCGCCAACTAGCGGGAGCTAACAATGAGCAGTTCTTC. This codes for CASSRQLAGANNEQFF.

This clone came up a few times. The chain joins TRBV11-2 to TRBJ2-7; 9 nucleotides agree with TRBD1. Per the germline V gene, CDR1 is SGHAT and CDR2 is FQNNGV. The V segment lost 0 bases and the J segment 6 bases; nucleotides outside the gene matches: 6. The CDR3 is made up of 15 amino acids. This CDR3 is CASSLEGTGLGEQYF. The CDR3 nucleotides are TGTGCCAGCAGCTTAGAGGGGACAGGGTTGGGCGAGCAGTACTTC.

This rearrangement joins TRBV19 to TRBJ1-5; D not certain. Trimming removed 9 bases at V and 7 bases at J, with 19 bases between. Germline V gene data show CDR1 as LNHDA and CDR2 as SQIVND (reference sequence). The CDR3 covers 14 residues. The CDR3 loop is CASLRGGGGQPQHF. The CDR3, as DNA: TGTGCCAGCCTCCGAGGCGGCGGAGGGCAGCCCCAGCATTTT.

The CDR3 DNA reads TGTGCCAGCAGCTTTACCCTAGCCAGGCACAATGAGCAGTTCTTC. Residues: CASSFTLARHNEQFF. V usage is TRBV7-9 and J usage is TRBJ2-1, with D tentatively TRBD2 (5 bases). Trimming stripped 3 bases from V and 5 bases from J, with 14 bases between. Germline CDR1 SEHNR, CDR2 FQNEAQ (reference sequence). The CDR3 is 15 amino acids.

The chain has TRBV28 and TRBJ1-5; maybe TRBD1 (5 bases). The CDR3 has 18 residues. The V gene lost 0 bases and the J gene lost 0 bases, with 15 bases spanning the gap. Per germline, CDR1 MDHEN and CDR2 SYDVKM. The CDR3: CASSLWARVAGSNQPQHF. The CDR3 region has the DNA TGTGCCAGCAGTTTATGGGCCAGGGTGGCCGGTAGCAATCAGCCCCAGCATTTT.

There are a few counts of this clone. The chain combines TRBV3-1 (or the pseudogene TRBV3-2) with TRBJ1-1, with 7 bases fitting TRBD1. J lost 4 bases, V lost 8 bases, and 10 bases had no gene match. The CDR3 length is 14 residues. Germline loops: CDR1 LGHDT, CDR2 YNNKEL (reference sequence). This CDR3 reads CASRYRGSGTEAFF. The DNA of the CDR3 is TGTGCCAGCCGTTACAGGGGTTCGGGCACTGAAGCTTTCTTT.

The chain has TRBV5-5 and TRBJ1-5, with D hard to call. The CDR3 sequence is 15 residues long. Between the trimmed V and J ends, which lost 0 bases and 4 bases, there was a span of 11 bases. Germline V gene sequence: CDR1 SGHKS, CDR2 YYEKEE (reference sequence). Written as DNA, the CDR3 is TGTGCCAGCAGCTTGGCTCTGGGCCGGAATCAGCCCCAGCATTTT. It specifies CASSLALGRNQPQHF.

The chain employs TRBV7-2 and TRBJ2-1; TRBD2 matches at 9 bases. The germline V gene encodes CDR1 SGHTA and CDR2 FQGNSA. This CDR3 has 16 residues. V shed 2 bases and J 6 bases; nucleotides not matched to a gene: 8. CDR3 in DNA: TGTGCCAGCAGCTTACTGGCTAGCGGGATCCGCAATGAGCAGTTCTTC. Its protein product is CASSLLASGIRNEQFF.

This chain connects TRBV15 to TRBJ2-5; no clear D. Trimming cost V 0 bases and J 1 base, with 6 bases left between them. The germline V gene has CDR1 LNHNV and CDR2 YYDKDF (reference sequence). The CDR3 loop spans 14 amino acids. CDR3 loop: CATSRDIAQETQYF. In DNA, the CDR3 is TGTGCCACCAGCAGAGACATAGCCCAAGAGACCCAGTACTTC. The entire variable domain, with the rest obtained from reference TRBV15 and TRBJ2-5, is as follows: DAMVIQNPRYQVTQFGKPVTLSCSQTLNHNVMYWYQQKSSQAPKLLFHYYDKDFNNEADTPDNFQSRRPNTSFCFLDIRSPGLGDTAMYLCATSRDIAQETQYFGPGTRLLVL.

The chain uses TRBV11-2 and TRBJ2-1; 11 bases map to TRBD2. The ends lost 4 bases at V and 8 bases at J; junction bases unmatched: 10. Per germline, CDR1 SGHAT and CDR2 FQNNGV. This CDR3 has 16 residues. The CDR3 sequence: CASSYGLAGGRDEQFF. The CDR3 DNA follows: TGTGCCAGCAGCTACGGACTAGCGGGCGGGAGGGATGAGCAGTTCTTC.

The chain links TRBV28 to TRBJ2-7; TRBD1 matches at 10 bases. V shed 6 bases and J 7 bases; nucleotides not matched to a gene: 9. The CDR3 has 14 amino acids. The germline CDR1 and CDR2 sequences are MDHEN and SYDVKM. The CDR3 region has the DNA TGTGCCAGCAGGGCTCCGGGACAGGGGAGGGAGCAGTACTTC. Its protein product is CASRAPGQGREQYF. The variable domain in full, completed from reference TRBV28 and TRBJ2-7, reads DVKVTQSSRYLVKRTGEKVFLECVQDMDHENMFWYRQDPGLGLRLIYFSYDVKMKEKGDIPEGYSVSREKKERFSLILESASTNQTSMYLCASRAPGQGREQYFGPGTRLTVT.

This clone has just one count. The chain links TRBV19 to TRBJ1-5; 7 bases line up with TRBD1. This CDR3 is built from 15 residues. CDR1 and CDR2 (germline): LNHDA, SQIVND (reference sequence). Losses at the gene ends were 7 bases for V and 1 base for J; bases not matched to a gene: 7. In nucleotides, the CDR3 is TGTGCCAGTATCCCGACAGGGACAAGCAATCAGCCCCAGCATTTT. Translation gives CASIPTGTSNQPQHF.

The chain links TRBV10-2 to TRBJ2-2; D gene unclear. Germline values: CDR1 WSHSY, CDR2 SAAADI. The CDR3 runs 14 residues. Between the trimmed V and J ends, which lost 8 bases and 0 bases, there was a span of 10 bases. CDR3 DNA sequence: TGCGCCAGCCTGCAAGCCGCGAACACCGGGGAGCTGTTTTTT. This encodes CASLQAANTGELFF.

This CDR3 is CASGQGQSYEQYF. CDR3 nucleotide sequence: TGTGCCAGCGGCCAGGGACAGTCCTACGAGCAGTACTTC. The chain combines TRBV12-3 or TRBV12-4 with TRBJ2-7, with 7 bases aligning to TRBD1. Trimming removed 8 bases from V and 1 base from J; junction bases left unmatched: 5. The CDR3 covers 13 residues.

The J gene is TRBJ1-5, the V gene TRBV6-5; TRBD1 is a possible D gene (5 bases). CDR1 is MNHEY and CDR2 is SVGAGI in the germline V gene. The CDR3 covers 13 residues. The V end was cut by 5 bases, the J end by 6 bases, with 11 bases between. The CDR3 nucleotides read TGTGCCAGCAGTCAAAGGGGTAGTCAGCCCCAGCATTTT. Its protein is CASSQRGSQPQHF.

V is TRBV5-4 and J is TRBJ2-1, with D perhaps matching TRBD1 (5 bases). The V gene lost 4 bases and the J gene lost 2 bases, with 7 bases spanning the gap. Germline values: CDR1 SGHNT, CDR2 YYREEE (reference sequence). This CDR3 is 13 amino acids long. CDR3 amino acids: CASSPDTYNEQFF. Written as DNA, the CDR3 is TGTGCCAGCAGCCCGGACACCTACAATGAGCAGTTCTTC.

The V gene is TRBV28, the J gene TRBJ2-3, with TRBD2 matching over 9 bases. The CDR3 has 16 residues. Germline values: CDR1 MDHEN, CDR2 SYDVKM. V lost 7 bases, J lost 3 bases, and 11 bases stayed unmatched. CDR3 in amino acids: CASKVGTSLGTDTQYF. CDR3 nucleotide sequence: TGTGCCAGCAAAGTCGGGACTAGCTTAGGGACAGATACGCAGTATTTT.